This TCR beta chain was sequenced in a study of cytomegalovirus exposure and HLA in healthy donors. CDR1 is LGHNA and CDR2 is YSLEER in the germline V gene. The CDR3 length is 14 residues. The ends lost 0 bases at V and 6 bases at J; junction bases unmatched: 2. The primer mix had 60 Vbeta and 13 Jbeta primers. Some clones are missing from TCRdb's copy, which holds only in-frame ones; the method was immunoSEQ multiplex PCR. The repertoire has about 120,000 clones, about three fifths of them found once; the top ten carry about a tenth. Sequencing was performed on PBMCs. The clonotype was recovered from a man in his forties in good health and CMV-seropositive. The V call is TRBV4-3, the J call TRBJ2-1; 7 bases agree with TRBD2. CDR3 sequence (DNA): TGCGCCAGCAGCCAAGAGCGGGAGCGCAATGAGCAGTTCTTC. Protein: CASSQERERNEQFF.